This T cell receptor (beta chain) comes out of a study of T cells after yellow fever vaccination. The V end lost 1 base, the J end lost 2 bases, and 9 bases lay between the germline ends. Germline V gene sequence: CDR1 SQVTM, CDR2 ANQGSEA. The CDR3 length is 14 residues. Comment on this clonotype: What it binds is not known.

TCRdb analysed the 5' RACE reads with MiXCR anew, one entry per CDR3 protein. The profile covers hundreds of thousands of distinct CDR3 sequences, with about 19% appearing a single time and over 15% taken by the ten largest. Study results and limitations: The study found a weaker secondary response that peaked faster, day 5 versus 15. Any FACS-sorted repertoire could hold abundant clonotypes that contaminate it from the bulk population. Most primary-vaccination clones recurred post-booster (roughly 96% CD4, roughly 90% CD8).

The gene calls are TRBV29-1 and TRBJ1-5; D remains ambiguous. Specimen: PBMCs, collected before the yellow fever booster vaccination. The sequence derives from a man aged 18 to 29 who received the YFV17D yellow fever vaccine. CDR3 in amino acids: CSVEVSGGNQPQHF. DNA of the CDR3: TGCAGCGTTGAAGTTAGCGGGGGCAATCAGCCCCAGCATTTT.